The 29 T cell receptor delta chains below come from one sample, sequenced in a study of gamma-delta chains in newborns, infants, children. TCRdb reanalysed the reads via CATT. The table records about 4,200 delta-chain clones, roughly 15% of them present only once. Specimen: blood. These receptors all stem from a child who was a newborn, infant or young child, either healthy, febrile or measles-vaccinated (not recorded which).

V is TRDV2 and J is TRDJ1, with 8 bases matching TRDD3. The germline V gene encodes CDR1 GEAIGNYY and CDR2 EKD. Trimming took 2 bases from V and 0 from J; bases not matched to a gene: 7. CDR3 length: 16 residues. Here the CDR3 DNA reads TGTGCCTGTGACAAACTGGGGGCCGGGTACACCGATAAACTCATCTTT. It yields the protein CACDKLGAGYTDKLIF.

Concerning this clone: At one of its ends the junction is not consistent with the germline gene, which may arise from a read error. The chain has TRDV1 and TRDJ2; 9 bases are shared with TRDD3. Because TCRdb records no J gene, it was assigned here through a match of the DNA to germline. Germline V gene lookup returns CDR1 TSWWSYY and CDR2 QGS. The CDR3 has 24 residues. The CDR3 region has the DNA TGTGCTATTGGGGTTCCGAGGGCTGATCCGAGGGCTGGGGGATGCGATGCCTTGACAGCAAAACTCTTCTTT. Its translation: CAIGVPRADPRAGGCDALTAKLFF.

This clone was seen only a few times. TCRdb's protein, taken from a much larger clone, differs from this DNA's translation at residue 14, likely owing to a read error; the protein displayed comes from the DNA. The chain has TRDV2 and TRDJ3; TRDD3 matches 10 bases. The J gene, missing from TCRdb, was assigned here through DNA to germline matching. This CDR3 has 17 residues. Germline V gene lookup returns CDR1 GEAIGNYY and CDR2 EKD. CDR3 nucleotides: TGTGCCTGTGACAGTACTGGGGGATCCTGGGACACCCGAAAGATGTTTTTC. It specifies CACDSTGGSWDTRKMFF.

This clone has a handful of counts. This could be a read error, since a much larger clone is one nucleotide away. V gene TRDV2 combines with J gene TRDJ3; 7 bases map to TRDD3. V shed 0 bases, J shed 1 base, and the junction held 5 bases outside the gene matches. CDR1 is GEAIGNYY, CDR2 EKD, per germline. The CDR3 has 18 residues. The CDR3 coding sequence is TGTGCCTGTGACACCGGGAGCTGGGGGTCCTGGGACACCCGACAGATGTTTTTC. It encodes CACDTGSWGSWDTRQMFF.

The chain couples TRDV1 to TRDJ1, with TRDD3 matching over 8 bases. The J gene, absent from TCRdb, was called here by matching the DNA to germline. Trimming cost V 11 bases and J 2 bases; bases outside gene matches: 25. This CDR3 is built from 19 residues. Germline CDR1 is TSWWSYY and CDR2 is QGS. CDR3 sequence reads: CAIEELDTNQLGVTDKLIF. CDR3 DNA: TGTGCTATTGAGGAACTTGACACGAACCAACTGGGGGTTACCGATAAACTCATCTTT.

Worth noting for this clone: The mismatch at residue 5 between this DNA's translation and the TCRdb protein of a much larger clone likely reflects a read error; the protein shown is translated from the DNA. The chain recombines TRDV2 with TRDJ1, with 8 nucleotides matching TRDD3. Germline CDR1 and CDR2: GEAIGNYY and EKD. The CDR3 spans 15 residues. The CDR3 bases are TGTGCCTGTGACGAGCTGGGGGACCCTGCCCTTAAACTCATCTTC. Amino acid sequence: CACDELGDPALKLIF.

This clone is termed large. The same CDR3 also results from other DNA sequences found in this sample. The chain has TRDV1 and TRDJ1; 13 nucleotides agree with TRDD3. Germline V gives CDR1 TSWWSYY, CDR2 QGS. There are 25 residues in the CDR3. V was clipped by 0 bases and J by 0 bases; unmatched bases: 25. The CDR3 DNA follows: TGTGCTCTTGGGGAACTCTCCTCCTTTCCGTACTGGGGGATACGCGGAGCGTTGTACACCGATAAACTCATCTTT. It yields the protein CALGELSSFPYWGIRGALYTDKLIF.

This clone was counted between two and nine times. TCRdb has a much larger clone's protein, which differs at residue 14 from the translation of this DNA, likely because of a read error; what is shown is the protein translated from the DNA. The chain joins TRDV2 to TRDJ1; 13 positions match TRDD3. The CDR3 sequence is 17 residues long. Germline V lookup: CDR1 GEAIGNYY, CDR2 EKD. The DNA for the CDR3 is TGTGCCTGTGACACCCTACGTACTGGGGGATACGACGATAGACTCATCTTT. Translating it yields CACDTLRTGGYDDRLIF.

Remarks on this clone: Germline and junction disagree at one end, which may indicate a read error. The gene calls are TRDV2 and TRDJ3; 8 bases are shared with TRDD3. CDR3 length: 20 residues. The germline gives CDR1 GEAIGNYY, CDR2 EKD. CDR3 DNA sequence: TGTGCCTGTGACGGTGGAGGTACTGGGGGTTCTTCCTGGGACACCCGACGGATGTTTTTC. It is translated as CACDGGGTGGSSWDTRRMFF.

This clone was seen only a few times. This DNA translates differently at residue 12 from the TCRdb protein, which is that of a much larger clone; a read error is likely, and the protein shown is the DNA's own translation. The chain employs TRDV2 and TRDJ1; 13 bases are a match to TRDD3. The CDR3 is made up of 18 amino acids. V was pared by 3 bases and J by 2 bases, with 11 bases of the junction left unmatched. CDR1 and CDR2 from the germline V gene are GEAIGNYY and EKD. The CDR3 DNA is TGTGCCTGTGACGCCGTACTGGGGGATACGCAGCGAACCGATAAACTCATCTTT. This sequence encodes CACDAVLGDTQRTDKLIF.

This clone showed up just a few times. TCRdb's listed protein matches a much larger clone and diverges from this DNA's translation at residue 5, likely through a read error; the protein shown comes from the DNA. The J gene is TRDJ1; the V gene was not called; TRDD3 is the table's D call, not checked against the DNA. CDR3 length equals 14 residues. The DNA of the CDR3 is TGTGCCTTTGCCTTGTGGGGGATATCCGATAAACTCATCTTT. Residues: CAFALWGISDKLIF.

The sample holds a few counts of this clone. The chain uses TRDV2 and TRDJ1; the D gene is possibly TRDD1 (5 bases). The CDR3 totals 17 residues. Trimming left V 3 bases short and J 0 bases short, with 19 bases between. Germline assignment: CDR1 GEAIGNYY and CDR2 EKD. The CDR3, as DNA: TGTGCCTGTGACGGAATAGGGGCCTTAAGGTACACCGATAAACTCATCTTT. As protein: CACDGIGALRYTDKLIF.

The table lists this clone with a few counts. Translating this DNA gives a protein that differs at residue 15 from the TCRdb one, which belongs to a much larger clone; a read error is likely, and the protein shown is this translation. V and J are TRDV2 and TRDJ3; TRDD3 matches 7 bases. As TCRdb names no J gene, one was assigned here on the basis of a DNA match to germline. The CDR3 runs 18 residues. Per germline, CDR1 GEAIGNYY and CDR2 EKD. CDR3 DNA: TGTGCCTGTGACAATACTGGGGCAAGCTCCTGGGACACCCGAAAGATGTTTTTC. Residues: CACDNTGASSWDTRKMFF.

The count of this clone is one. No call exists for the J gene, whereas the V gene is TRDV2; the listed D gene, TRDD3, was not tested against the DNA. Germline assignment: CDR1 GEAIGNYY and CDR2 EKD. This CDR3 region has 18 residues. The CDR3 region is CACDTGRGEIAASTKIIF. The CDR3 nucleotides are TGTGCCTGTGACACCGGAAGAGGGGAGATAGCAGCATCCACTAAAATCATCTTT.

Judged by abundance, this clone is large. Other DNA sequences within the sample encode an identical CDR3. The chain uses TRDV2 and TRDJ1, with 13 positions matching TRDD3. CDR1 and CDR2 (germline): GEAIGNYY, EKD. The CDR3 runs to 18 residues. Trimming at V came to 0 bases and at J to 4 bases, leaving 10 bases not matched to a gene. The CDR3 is CACDTVPTGGYAGDKLIF. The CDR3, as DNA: TGTGCCTGTGACACCGTCCCTACTGGGGGATACGCTGGCGATAAACTCATCTTT.

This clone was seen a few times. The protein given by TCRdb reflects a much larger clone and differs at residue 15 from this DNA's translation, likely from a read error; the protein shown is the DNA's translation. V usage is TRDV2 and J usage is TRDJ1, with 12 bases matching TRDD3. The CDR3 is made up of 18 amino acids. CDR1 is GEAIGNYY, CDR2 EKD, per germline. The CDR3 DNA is TGTGCCTGTGACACTCCATGGGCTGGGGGATACGCTCTCGATAACCTCATCTTT. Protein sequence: CACDTPWAGGYALDNLIF.

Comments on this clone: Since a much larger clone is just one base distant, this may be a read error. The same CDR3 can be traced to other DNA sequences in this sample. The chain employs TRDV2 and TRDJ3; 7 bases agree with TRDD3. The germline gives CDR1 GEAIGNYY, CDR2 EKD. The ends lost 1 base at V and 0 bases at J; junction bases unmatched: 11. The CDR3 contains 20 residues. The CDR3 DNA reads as TGTGCCTGTGACACGAACTGGGGATCGATGGTCTCCTGGGACACCCGACAGATGTTTTTC. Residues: CACDTNWGSMVSWDTRQMFF.

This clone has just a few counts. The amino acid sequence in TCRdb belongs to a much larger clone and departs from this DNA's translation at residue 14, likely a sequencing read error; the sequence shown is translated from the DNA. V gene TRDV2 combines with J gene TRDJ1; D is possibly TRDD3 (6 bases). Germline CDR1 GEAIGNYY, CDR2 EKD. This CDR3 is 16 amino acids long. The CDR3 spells CACDSLTGHYTDKPIF. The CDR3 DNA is TGTGCCTGTGACTCCCTTACTGGGCACTACACCGATAAACCCATCTTT.

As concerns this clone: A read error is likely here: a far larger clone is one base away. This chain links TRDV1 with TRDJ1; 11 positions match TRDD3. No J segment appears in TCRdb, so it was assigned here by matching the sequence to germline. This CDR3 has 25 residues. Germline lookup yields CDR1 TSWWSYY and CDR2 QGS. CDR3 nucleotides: TGTGCTATTGGGGAACTCTCCTTGGTAGCTGGGGGATACTCAGCTCCTTTTGGCCACACCGATAAACTCATCTTT. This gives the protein CAIGELSLVAGGYSAPFGHTDKLIF.

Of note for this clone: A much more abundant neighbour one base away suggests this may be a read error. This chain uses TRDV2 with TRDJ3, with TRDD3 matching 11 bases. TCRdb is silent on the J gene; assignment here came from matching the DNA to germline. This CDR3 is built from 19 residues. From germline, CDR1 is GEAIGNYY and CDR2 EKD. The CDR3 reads CACDTLLGDIDWDTRKMFF. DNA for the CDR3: TGTGCCTGTGACACCCTACTGGGGGATATTGACTGGGACACCCGAAAGATGTTTTTC.

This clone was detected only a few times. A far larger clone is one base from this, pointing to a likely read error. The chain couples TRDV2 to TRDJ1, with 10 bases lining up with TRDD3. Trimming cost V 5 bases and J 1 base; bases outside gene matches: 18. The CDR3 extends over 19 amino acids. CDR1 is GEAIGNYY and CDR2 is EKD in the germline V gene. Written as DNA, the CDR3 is TGTGCCTGTGGCCCTCTCGGTCAGGGGGATACGGCCGCCACCGATAAACTCATCTTT. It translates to CACGPLGQGDTAATDKLIF.

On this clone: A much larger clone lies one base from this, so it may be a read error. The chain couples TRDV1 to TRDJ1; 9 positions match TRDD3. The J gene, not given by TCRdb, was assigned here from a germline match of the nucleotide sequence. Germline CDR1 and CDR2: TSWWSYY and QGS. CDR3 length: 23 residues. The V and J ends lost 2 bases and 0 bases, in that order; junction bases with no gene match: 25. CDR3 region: CALGETRFLQATDWGRDTDKLIF. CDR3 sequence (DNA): TGTGCTCTTGGGGAAACAAGGTTCCTTCAGGCCACGGACTGGGGGAGAGACACCGATAAACTCATCTTT.

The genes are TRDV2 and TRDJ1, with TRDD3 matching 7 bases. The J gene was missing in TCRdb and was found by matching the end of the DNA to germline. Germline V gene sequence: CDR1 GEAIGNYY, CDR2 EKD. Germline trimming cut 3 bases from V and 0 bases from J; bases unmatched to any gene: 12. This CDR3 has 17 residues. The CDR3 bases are TGTGCCTGTGACCCACTGGGGAGAGAGTACAACACCGATAAACTCATCTTT. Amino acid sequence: CACDPLGREYNTDKLIF.

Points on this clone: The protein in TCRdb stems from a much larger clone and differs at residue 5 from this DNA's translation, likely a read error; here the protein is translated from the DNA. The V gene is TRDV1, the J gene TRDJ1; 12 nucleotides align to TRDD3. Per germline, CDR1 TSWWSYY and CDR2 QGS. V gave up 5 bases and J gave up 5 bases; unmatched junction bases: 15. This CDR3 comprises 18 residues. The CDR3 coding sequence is TGTGCTCTTGGGAAATTCCGAAACTGGGGGATACTAGGGGATAAACTCATCTTT. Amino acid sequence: CALGKFRNWGILGDKLIF.

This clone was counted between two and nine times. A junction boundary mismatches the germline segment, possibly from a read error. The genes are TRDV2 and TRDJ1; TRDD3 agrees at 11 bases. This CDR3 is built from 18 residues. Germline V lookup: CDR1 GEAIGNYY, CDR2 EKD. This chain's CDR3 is CACDTGRLGDTAYDKPIF. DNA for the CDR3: TGTGCCTGTGACACCGGTCGGCTGGGGGATACAGCCTACGATAAACCCATCTTT.

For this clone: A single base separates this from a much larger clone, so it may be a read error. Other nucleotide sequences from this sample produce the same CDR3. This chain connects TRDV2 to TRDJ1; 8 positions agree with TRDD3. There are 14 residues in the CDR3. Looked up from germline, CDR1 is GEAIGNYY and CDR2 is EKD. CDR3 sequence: CACDTLGETDKLIF. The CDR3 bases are TGTGCCTGTGACACGCTGGGGGAGACCGACAAACTCATCTTT.

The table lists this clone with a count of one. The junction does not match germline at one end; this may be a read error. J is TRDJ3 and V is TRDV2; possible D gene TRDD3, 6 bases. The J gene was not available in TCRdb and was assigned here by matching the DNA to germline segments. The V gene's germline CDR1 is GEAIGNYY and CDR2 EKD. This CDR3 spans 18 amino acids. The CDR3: CACDPRGESSWDTRKMFF. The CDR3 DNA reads TGTGCCTGTGATCCACGGGGGGAGAGCTCCTGGGACACCCGAAAGATGTTTTTC.

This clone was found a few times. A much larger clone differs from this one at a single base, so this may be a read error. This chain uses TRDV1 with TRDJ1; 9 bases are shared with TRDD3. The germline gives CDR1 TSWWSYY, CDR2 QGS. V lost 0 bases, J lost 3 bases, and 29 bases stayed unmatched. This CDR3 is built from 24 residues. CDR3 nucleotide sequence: TGTGCTCTTGGGGAACTGCCCTTCTTCCCCATGTTACTGGGGGACCCACCTGACGCCGATAAACTCATCTTT. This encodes CALGELPFFPMLLGDPPDADKLIF.

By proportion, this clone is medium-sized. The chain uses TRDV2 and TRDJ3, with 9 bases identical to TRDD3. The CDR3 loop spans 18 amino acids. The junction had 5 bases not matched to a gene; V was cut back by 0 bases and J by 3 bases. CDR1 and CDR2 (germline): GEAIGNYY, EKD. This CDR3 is CACDTLGDGGWDTRQMFF. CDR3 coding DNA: TGTGCCTGTGACACCCTGGGGGATGGAGGCTGGGACACCCGACAGATGTTTTTC.